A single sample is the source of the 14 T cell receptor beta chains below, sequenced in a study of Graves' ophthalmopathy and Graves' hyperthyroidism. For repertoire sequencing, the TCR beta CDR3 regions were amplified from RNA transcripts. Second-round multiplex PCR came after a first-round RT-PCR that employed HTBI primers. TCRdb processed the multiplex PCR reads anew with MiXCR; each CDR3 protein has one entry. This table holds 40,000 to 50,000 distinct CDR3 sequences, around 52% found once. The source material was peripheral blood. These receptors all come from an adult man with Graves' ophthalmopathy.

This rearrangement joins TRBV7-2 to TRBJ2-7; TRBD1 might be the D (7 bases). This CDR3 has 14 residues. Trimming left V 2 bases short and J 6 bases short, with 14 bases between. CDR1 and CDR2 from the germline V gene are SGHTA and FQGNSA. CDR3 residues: CASSLMVRGAEQYF. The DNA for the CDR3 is TGTGCCAGCAGCTTAATGGTCAGGGGGGCCGAGCAGTACTTC.

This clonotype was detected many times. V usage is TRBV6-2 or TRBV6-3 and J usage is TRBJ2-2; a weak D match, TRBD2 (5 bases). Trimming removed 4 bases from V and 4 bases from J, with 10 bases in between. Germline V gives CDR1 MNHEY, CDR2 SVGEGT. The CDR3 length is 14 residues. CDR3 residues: CASSLARGTGELFF. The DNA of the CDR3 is TGTGCCAGCAGTTTGGCCCGGGGCACCGGGGAGCTGTTTTTT.

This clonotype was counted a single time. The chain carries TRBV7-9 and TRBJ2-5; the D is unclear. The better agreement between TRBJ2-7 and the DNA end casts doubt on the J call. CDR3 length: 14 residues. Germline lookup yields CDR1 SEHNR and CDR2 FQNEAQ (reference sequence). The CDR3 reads CASSSQERGYEQYF. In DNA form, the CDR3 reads TGTGCCAGCAGCTCTCAGGAACGTGGGTACGAGCAGTACTTC.

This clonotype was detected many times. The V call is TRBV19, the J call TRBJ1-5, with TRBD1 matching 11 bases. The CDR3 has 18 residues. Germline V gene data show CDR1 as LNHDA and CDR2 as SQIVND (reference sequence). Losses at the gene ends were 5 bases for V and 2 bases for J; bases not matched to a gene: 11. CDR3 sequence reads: CASSSMIGTGGRNQPQHF. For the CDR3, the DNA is TGTGCCAGTAGTTCTATGATAGGGACAGGGGGGCGCAATCAGCCCCAGCATTTT. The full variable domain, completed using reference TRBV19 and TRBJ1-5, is DGGITQSPKYLFRKEGQNVTLSCEQNLNHDAMYWYRQDPGQGLRLIYYSQIVNDFQKGDIAEGYSVSREKKESFPLTVTSAQKNPTAFYLCASSSMIGTGGRNQPQHFGDGTRLSIL.

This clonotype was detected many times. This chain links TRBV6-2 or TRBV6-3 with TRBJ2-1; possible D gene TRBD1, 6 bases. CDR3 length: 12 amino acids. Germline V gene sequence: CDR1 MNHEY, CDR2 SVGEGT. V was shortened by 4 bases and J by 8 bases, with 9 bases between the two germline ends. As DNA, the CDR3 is TGTGCCAGCAGTTCAACAGGGTATGAGCAGTTCTTC. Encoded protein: CASSSTGYEQFF.

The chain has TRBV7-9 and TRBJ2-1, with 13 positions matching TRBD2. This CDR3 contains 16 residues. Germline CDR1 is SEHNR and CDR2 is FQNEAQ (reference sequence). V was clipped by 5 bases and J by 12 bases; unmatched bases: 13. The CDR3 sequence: CASSITSGRAEDTQFF. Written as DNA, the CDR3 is TGTGCCAGCAGCATCACTAGCGGGAGGGCCGAAGATACGCAGTTCTTC.

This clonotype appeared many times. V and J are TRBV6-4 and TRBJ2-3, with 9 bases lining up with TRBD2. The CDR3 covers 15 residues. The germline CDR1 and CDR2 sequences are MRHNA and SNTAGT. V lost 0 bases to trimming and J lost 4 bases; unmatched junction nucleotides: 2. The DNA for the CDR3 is TGTGCCAGCAGTGACTCGCGCGGGGGGGCAGATACGCAGTATTTT. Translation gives CASSDSRGGADTQYF.

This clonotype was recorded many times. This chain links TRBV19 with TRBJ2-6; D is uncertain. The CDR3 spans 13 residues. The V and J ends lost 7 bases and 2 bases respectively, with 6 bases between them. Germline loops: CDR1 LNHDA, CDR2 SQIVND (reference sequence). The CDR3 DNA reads TGTGCCAGTACCCATGCTGGGGCCAACGTCCTGACTTTC. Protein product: CASTHAGANVLTF.

CDR3 residues: CASSEVIKETQYF. CDR3 nucleotides: TGTGCCAGCAGTGAAGTCATAAAAGAGACCCAGTACTTC. This chain connects TRBV6-1 to TRBJ2-5; D remains ambiguous. Trimming removed 1 base at V and 3 bases at J, with 6 bases between. Germline CDR1 MNHNS, CDR2 SASEGT. The CDR3 is made up of 13 amino acids.

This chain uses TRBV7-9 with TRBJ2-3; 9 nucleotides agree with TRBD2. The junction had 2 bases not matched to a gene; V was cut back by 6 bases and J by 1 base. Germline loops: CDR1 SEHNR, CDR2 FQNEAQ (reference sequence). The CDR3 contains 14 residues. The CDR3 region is CASSRTSGTDTQYF. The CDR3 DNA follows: TGTGCCAGCAGTCGGACTAGCGGCACAGATACGCAGTATTTT.

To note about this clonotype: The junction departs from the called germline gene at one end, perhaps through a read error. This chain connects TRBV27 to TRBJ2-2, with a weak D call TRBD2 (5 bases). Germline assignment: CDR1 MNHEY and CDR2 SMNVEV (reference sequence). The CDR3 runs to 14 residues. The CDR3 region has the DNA TGTGCCAGCAGGGCCCTCAACTCTGCCGGGGAGCTGATTTTT. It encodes CASRALNSAGELIF.

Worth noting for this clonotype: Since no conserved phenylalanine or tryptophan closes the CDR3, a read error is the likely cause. CDR3 bases: TGTGCCAGCAGTCCACTCATATCTGAGGCCCAGTACTCC. Translating gives CASSPLISEAQYS. The genes are TRBV12-3 or TRBV12-4 and TRBJ2-5; D is ambiguous. This CDR3 contains 13 residues. V dropped 5 bases and J dropped 9 bases, with 16 bases sitting between them.

Here the CDR3 reads CASSLLDRGTYEQYF. CDR3 bases: TGCGCCAGCAGCTTGTTGGACAGGGGGACCTACGAGCAGTACTTC. This rearrangement joins TRBV5-1 to TRBJ2-7, with 10 nucleotides matching TRBD1. CDR3 length: 15 amino acids. CDR1 and CDR2 (germline): SGHRS, YFSETQ. The V segment lost 1 base and the J segment 2 bases; nucleotides outside the gene matches: 3.

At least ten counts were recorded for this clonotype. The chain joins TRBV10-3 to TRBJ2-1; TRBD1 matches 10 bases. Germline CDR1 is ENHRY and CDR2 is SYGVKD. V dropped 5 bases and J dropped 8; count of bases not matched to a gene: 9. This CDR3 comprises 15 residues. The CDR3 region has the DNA TGTGCCATCAGTTCCGGACAGGGGGGCCCTTATGAGCAGTTCTTC. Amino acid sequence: CAISSGQGGPYEQFF.